The rows below give T cell receptor beta chains drawn from one sample of a study of T cells expressing NK-cell markers. Each CDR3 protein gets one entry in TCRdb, which reprocessed the 5' RACE reads and gives no DNA. The sample data list 500,000 to 700,000 distinct CDR3 sequences. The sample comprised blood T cells: a sorted CD56 or NKG2C T cell subset, CD4+ or CD8+ T cells, or bulk PBMC T cells (not recorded which). Receptors originate from a man aged 18 to 29 in good health. CDR3s include the opening cysteine and the closing phenylalanine or tryptophan.

TRBV28	TRBJ2-6	CASSSQGHSSGANVLTF
TRBV10-2	TRBJ2-1	CASRGLAGARNEQFF
TRBV10-3	TRBJ2-2	CAITLAAGELFF
TRBV29-1	TRBJ2-3	CSVGAGRGTDTQYF
TRBV27	TRBJ2-7	CASIRASGSYEQYF
TRBV2	TRBJ2-5	CASSAYAGVGETQYF
TRBV7-6	TRBJ1-2	CASTTGGSGYTF
TRBV12-3/TRBV12-4	TRBJ1-5	CASSVQLGGNQPQHF
TRBV6-5	TRBJ1-5	CASGQNQPQHF
TRBV12-3/TRBV12-4	TRBJ1-6	CASSQGYNSPLHF
TRBV11-2	TRBJ2-4	CASSLEWNYLAKNIQYF
TRBV6-1	TRBJ1-6	CASSPGKRSYNSPLHF
TRBV11-2	TRBJ2-5	CASSTPPGLETQYF
TRBV3-1	TRBJ2-2	CASSQGQGGTGELFF
TRBV24-1	TRBJ2-1	CATSDLSTGGEQFF
TRBV28	TRBJ2-3	CASSLNAGGGQDTQYF
TRBV12-3/TRBV12-4	TRBJ2-3	CATQVTDTQYF
TRBV12-5	TRBJ2-3	CASGTGSSEVTQYF
TRBV3-1	TRBJ2-2	CASSGDLAGINTGELFF
TRBV7-9	TRBJ2-2	CASSPTGVGVAGELFF
TRBV29-1	TRBJ2-7	CSARQGAYEQYF
TRBV24-1	TRBJ1-2	CATSDFGEYGYTF
TRBV12-3/TRBV12-4	TRBJ2-1	CATLRDSYNEQFF
TRBV18	TRBJ2-1	CASSPPTALQQFF
TRBV6-2/TRBV6-3	TRBJ1-1	CASRQQVPNTEAFF
TRBV20-1	TRBJ2-7	CSARDPLLSSGSSYEQYF
TRBV20-1	TRBJ2-2	CSVTRAMDTGELFF
TRBV20-1	TRBJ1-5	CSAYTAGAQPQHF
TRBV12-5	TRBJ2-1	CASGPRGGSIHNEQFF
TRBV12-3/TRBV12-4	TRBJ2-5	CASSFDWGVQETQYF
TRBV12-3/TRBV12-4	TRBJ1-6	CASGLDRDSPLHF
TRBV12-3/TRBV12-4	TRBJ1-6	CAITEGYNSPLHF
TRBV5-1	TRBJ2-1	CASSSLRAGGYNEQFF
TRBV20-1	TRBJ2-7	CSGRQVVNYEQYF
TRBV29-1	TRBJ2-3	CSVETGGWRTDTQYF
TRBV29-1	TRBJ2-2	CSVRISANTGELFF
TRBV29-1	TRBJ2-3	CSVEPVTFTSGKSLTDTQYF
TRBV6-5	TRBJ2-7	CASSYRGQGAYEQYF
TRBV20-1	TRBJ2-1	CSAASTSGSYNEQFF
TRBV12-3/TRBV12-4	TRBJ2-1	CASSDLADQTSYNEQFF
TRBV13	TRBJ1-5	CASSGRRQPQHF
TRBV4-3	TRBJ2-7	CASSQGTGIKSYEQYF
TRBV12-3/TRBV12-4	TRBJ2-7	CAVSGLPSYEQYF
TRBV20-1	TRBJ1-1	CSASGTGGMNTEAFF
TRBV10-3	TRBJ1-5	CAIKRDENQPQHF
TRBV6-5	TRBJ2-5	CASSYPDGRATETQYF
TRBV29-1	TRBJ2-1	CSVGRPLLYEQFF
TRBV7-9	TRBJ2-1	CASSYLDRGLQFF
TRBV19	TRBJ2-3	CASAPTGLDTQYF
TRBV5-1	TRBJ1-6	CASRGVDSPLHF
TRBV10-3	TRBJ1-1	CAISDIPLNTEAFF
TRBV14	TRBJ2-2	CASSQEGLADPSYTGELFF
TRBV15	TRBJ2-3	CATRAPGTTYGTDTQYF
TRBV18	TRBJ2-2	CASSPATGGSGELFF
TRBV7-9	TRBJ2-5	CASRHNRPGETQYF
TRBV20-1	TRBJ2-1	CSASRAGVALYNEQFF
TRBV3-1	TRBJ2-1	CASSQDDRGLYNEQFF